This paragraph covers one T cell receptor (beta chain) sequence. This sample is part of a study of blood T cell repertoires in COVID-19. Background on the study: Samples representing acute and convalescent COVID-19 were sourced from the United States, Italy and Spain.

J was trimmed by 2 bases and V by 2 bases; bases with no gene match: 4. CDR3 length equals 14 residues. Germline CDR1 SGHRS, CDR2 YFSETQ. Per the original methods: The assay estimated nucleated cells by amplifying reference gene primers. Sequencing used immunoSEQ multiplex PCR; TCRdb keeps in-frame clones, though not all of them. D and trimming come from the DNA, and the V and J calls and clone size come from that table. Of 150,000 to 200,000 clones in the sample, approximately 81% are singletons; the top ten hold 15% to 20%. This clonotype originated in a person aged 70 to 85 with COVID-19, enrolled during active disease. J is TRBJ2-7 and V is TRBV5-1; 7 bases agree with TRBD2. The sequenced sample was peripheral blood. The CDR3 is CASSFGEGPYEQYF. The CDR3 DNA sequence: TGCGCCAGCAGCTTCGGGGAGGGCCCCTACGAGCAGTACTTC.